These T cell receptor beta chains were read from a single sample in a study of shared clonotypes between healthy human individuals. Measured with immunoSEQ multiplex PCR; TCRdb has only the in-frame clones, and not every one. The table includes under 700,000 clones, roughly 95% detected once. The specimen sequenced was naive CD8+ T cells sorted from blood. Receptors originate from a woman aged 25-40 years in good health. The CDR3 runs from the conserved cysteine through the conserved F or W. A D gene is named only where the DNA matches it firmly. For some rows the clone size is stated as once, few or many, or as a class when expanded; others skip it.

>TRBV7-9|NA|NA|TRBJ2-7
TGTGCCAGCAGCTTAAGGGACGAGCAGTACTTC
CASSLRDEQYF
>TRBV29-1|NA|TRBD1|TRBJ2-5
TGCAGCGTTCCGACAGGGGCAGAGACCCAGTACTTC
CSVPTGAETQYF
>TRBV4-1|NA|TRBD1|TRBJ2-7
TGCGCCAGCAGCCACCGGACCGGGACAGTCGGCGAGCAGTACTTC
CASSHRTGTVGEQYF
>TRBV19|NA|NA|TRBJ1-5
TGTGCCAGTAGTATAGTGGGTAGCAATCAGCCCCAGCATTTT
CASSIVGSNQPQHF
>TRBV28|once|TRBD1|TRBJ2-1
TGTGCCAGCAGTGGGCGACAGGGAATGGATGAGCAGTTCTTC
CASSGRQGMDEQFF
>TRBV7-9|NA|TRBD2|TRBJ2-1
TGTGCCAGCAACACGGGACTAGACTACAATGAGCAGTTCTTC
CASNTGLDYNEQFF
>TRBV7-9|once|NA|TRBJ1-4
TGTGCCAGCTGCGACACGTCAAATGAAAAACTGTTTTTT
CASCDTSNEKLFF
>TRBV5-4|NA|TRBD1|TRBJ1-1
TGTGCCAGCAGCTTGGGGGCAGGGGGAATTGTAGCTTTCTTT
CASSLGAGGIVAFF
>TRBV27|NA|NA|TRBJ2-1
TGTGCCAGCACCCAAGGTACGGGTTTGTCCTACAATGAGCAGTTCTTC
CASTQGTGLSYNEQFF
>TRBV4-1|once|TRBD1|TRBJ2-7
TGCGCCAGCAGCCAGGAGGACAGGGGGTCTTCCTACGAGCAGTACTTC
CASSQEDRGSSYEQYF
>TRBV5-6|NA|NA|TRBJ2-1
TGTGCCAGCAGGTCGATTAGAGGGAGCTCCTACAATGAGCAGTTCTTC
CASRSIRGSSYNEQFF
>TRBV6-4|NA|NA|TRBJ1-1
TGTGCCAGCAGTGACGAGCAGGGGTCCGCTGAAGCTTTCTTT
CASSDEQGSAEAFF
>TRBV6-5|NA|TRBD1|TRBJ1-2
TGTGCCAGCAGTTTTGGGACAGGGGGGGGAGATGGCTACACCTTC
CASSFGTGGGDGYTF
>TRBV19|NA|TRBD1|TRBJ2-2
TGTGCCAGTACGGGACAGGCCATCGACACCGGGGAGCTGTTTTTT
CASTGQAIDTGELFF
>TRBV27|NA|TRBD2|TRBJ2-3
TGTGCCAGCAGTTCAAACGGGGATATCAGGACTAGCATAAGCACAGATACGCAGTATTTT
CASSSNGDIRTSISTDTQYF
>TRBV5-1|NA|TRBD2|TRBJ2-3
TGCGCCAGCAGCTTGGAGCCTAGCGGAGGCACAGATACGCAGTATTTT
CASSLEPSGGTDTQYF
>TRBV28|NA|NA|TRBJ1-5
TGTGCCAGCAGTTTCAGGGACACTTATAGCAATCAGCCCCAGCATTTT
CASSFRDTYSNQPQHF
>TRBV7-9|NA|TRBD2|TRBJ2-7
TGTGCCAGCAGCTTCATAGCGGGAGGGCCTGACGAGCAGTACTTC
CASSFIAGGPDEQYF
>TRBV28|NA|TRBD1|TRBJ2-7
TGTGCCAGCAGTTTTGTGGGACAGAGTGCCTACGAGCAGTACTTC
CASSFVGQSAYEQYF
>TRBV2|once|NA|TRBJ2-2
TGTGCCAGCCGGGGGCCCGACCGGGACGCCTACACCGGGGAGCTGTTTTTT
CASRGPDRDAYTGELFF
>TRBV28|NA|NA|TRBJ2-1
TGTGCCAGCAGCTCCCCCTTGGGTGAGCAGTTCTTC
CASSSPLGEQFF
>TRBV4-1|NA|TRBD1|TRBJ2-1
TGCGCCAGCAGCCAAGATCGGAGGACAGGGCTTGGCAATGAGCAGTTCTTC
CASSQDRRTGLGNEQFF
>TRBV10-2|NA|NA|TRBJ1-1
TGCGCCAGCAGTGCGGGGGGCGGCTGGTCTGAAGCTTTCTTT
CASSAGGGWSEAFF
>TRBV19|NA|NA|TRBJ2-1
TGTGCCAGTTCCCACCCAGGGGCGGACGATGAGCAGTTCTTC
CASSHPGADDEQFF
>TRBV18|NA|TRBD2|TRBJ2-7
TGTGCCAGCTCACCAACGGGAGGGCTTGACGAGCAGTACTTC
CASSPTGGLDEQYF
>TRBV27|NA|NA|TRBJ2-1
TGTGCCAGCAGTTTAGGCCTGGAGCAGTTCTTC
CASSLGLEQFF
>TRBV29-1|NA|TRBD2|TRBJ2-7
TGCAGCGTTGAAGAAGTGGGGGAGGGACTCTACGAGCAGTACTTC
CSVEEVGEGLYEQYF
>TRBV27|NA|NA|TRBJ2-7
TGTGCCAGCAGTTTGGTCTCAGGGCACGAGCAGTACTTC
CASSLVSGHEQYF
>TRBV16|NA|NA|TRBJ1-2
TGTGCCAGCAGCCTATCGCAGGTCGTTAGAAAGTATGGCTACACCTTC
CASSLSQVVRKYGYTF
>TRBV6-5|NA|TRBD2|TRBJ2-7
TGTGCCAGCAGCTTGACTAGCGGGGACGCCTACGAGCAGTACTTC
CASSLTSGDAYEQYF
>TRBV7-9|NA|NA|TRBJ1-4
TGTGCCAGCAGCTTAGCTGCAGGGGTAGCAACTAATGAAAAACTGTTTTTT
CASSLAAGVATNEKLFF
>TRBV10-1|few|TRBD2|TRBJ2-7
TGCGCCAGCAGTGAGTCTTTTAGCGGGAGGGACGAGCAGTACTTC
CASSESFSGRDEQYF
>TRBV20-1|NA|NA|TRBJ2-1
TGCAGTGCTAGTATTAATGAGCAGTTCTTC
CSASINEQFF
>TRBV28|NA|NA|TRBJ1-4
TGTGCCAGCGCCCCGTGGGGGCCTAATGAAAAACTGTTTTTT
CASAPWGPNEKLFF
>TRBV4-2|NA|NA|TRBJ1-1
TGTGCCAGCAGGGGACGGATGAACACTGAAGCTTTCTTT
CASRGRMNTEAFF
>TRBV4-2|NA|TRBD1|TRBJ2-7
TGTGCCAGCAGCCAAGATATGGGACAGTATTACGAGCAGTACTTC
CASSQDMGQYYEQYF
>TRBV2|NA|TRBD2|TRBJ2-7
TGTGCCAGCACTCAAGCGACTAGCGGGAACTACGAGCAGTACTTC
CASTQATSGNYEQYF
>TRBV7-9|NA|NA|TRBJ2-7
TGTGCCAGCGCGGACAGCCCTTCCTCCTACGAGCAGTACTTC
CASADSPSSYEQYF
>TRBV7-9|once|NA|TRBJ2-7
TGTGCCAGCACCCCCGGGGACGCGCAGTACTTC
CASTPGDAQYF
>TRBV20-1|NA|NA|TRBJ2-1
TGCAGTGCTCAAAGAGGTGAGCAGTTCTTC
CSAQRGEQFF
>TRBV19|NA|NA|TRBJ2-1
NA
CASTSGQGGYNEQFF
>TRBV5-8|once|NA|TRBJ1-3
TGTGCCAGCAGCTTGGGGTTATTTGGGGAGTCGGAAAACACCATATATTTT
CASSLGLFGESENTIYF
>TRBV10-2|NA|NA|TRBJ2-7
TGCGCCAGCAGTGAGAGTCTTCTCTCCTACGAGCAGTACTTC
CASSESLLSYEQYF
>TRBV11-2|NA|NA|TRBJ2-1
TGTGCCAGCAGCTTAGGGGGAGGAAGTAATGAGCAGTTCTTC
CASSLGGGSNEQFF
>TRBV5-5|NA|NA|TRBJ2-7
TGTGCCAGCAGCTTTGGTCACGAGCAGTACTTC
CASSFGHEQYF
>TRBV27|NA|TRBD1|TRBJ2-7
TGTGCCAGCAGTTTGGGGGACAGGGTTCAAAAGCAGTACTTC
CASSLGDRVQKQYF
>TRBV4-1|NA|NA|TRBJ2-1
TGCGCCAGCAGCCCTACCGTGGGGCTAGCGAGCAATGAGCAGTTCTTC
CASSPTVGLASNEQFF
>TRBV4-2|few|NA|TRBJ1-5
TGTGCCAGCAGCCAAGATCCGTGGACCTCCGAGGCAGGGGCAGGACAGCCCCAGCATTTT
CASSQDPWTSEAGAGQPQHF
>TRBV2|NA|NA|TRBJ2-5
TGTGCCAGCAGTGATATCGATTGGGAGACCCAGTACTTC
CASSDIDWETQYF
>TRBV12-5|NA|NA|TRBJ1-5
TGTGCTAGTGGTTCGGCCTACAATCAGCCCCAGCATTTT
CASGSAYNQPQHF
>TRBV19|once|NA|TRBJ2-4
TGTGCCAGTAGTATAGACGGGGAAGGCATTCAGTACTTC
CASSIDGEGIQYF
>TRBV27|NA|NA|TRBJ2-7
TGTGCCAGCAGTTTTACTGGGACTCCAAGCTCCTACGAGCAGTACTTC
CASSFTGTPSSYEQYF
>TRBV4-2|NA|NA|TRBJ2-7
TGTGCCAGCAGCCAGAGGGGAGGGAGGGACAGCTCCTACGAGCAGTACTTC
CASSQRGGRDSSYEQYF